A selection of T cell receptor beta chains follows, all from one sample in a study of metastatic and nonmetastatic thyroid tumors. TCRdb re-analyzed the PCR reads using MiXCR. The sample lists roughly 75,000 clones; around 13% were seen once. The source material was tumor tissue. These receptors were obtained from a female donor with papillary thyroid cancer or a benign thyroid nodule (not recorded which). Some clones in this sample may be carry-over from other donors' samples. CDR3s include the opening cysteine and the closing phenylalanine or tryptophan. The order of the fields is D gene, J gene, clone size, V gene, CDR3 DNA, CDR3 protein. D genes are given only for firm matches. A row's size may be missing; if present it is once, few, many or a size class.

d_gene: -
j_gene: TRBJ1-2
abundance: many
v_gene: TRBV5-6
CDR3nt: TGTGCCAGCAGCCGCTCAGACACCAGTAACTATGGCTACACCTTC
CDR3aa: CASSRSDTSNYGYTF

d_gene: TRBD1
j_gene: TRBJ1-1
abundance: -
v_gene: TRBV30
CDR3nt: TGTGCCTGGAGTACAGGGGGATATGGTGAAGCTTTCTTT
CDR3aa: CAWSTGGYGEAFF

d_gene: TRBD1
j_gene: TRBJ1-2
abundance: many
v_gene: TRBV14
CDR3nt: TGTGCCAGCAGCCAAGTACGGACAGGGAGGAACTATGGCTACACCTTC
CDR3aa: CASSQVRTGRNYGYTF

d_gene: -
j_gene: TRBJ2-3
abundance: few
v_gene: TRBV19
CDR3nt: TGTGCCAGTAGTATGTTCCGGGGTGGCACAGATACGCAGTATTTT
CDR3aa: CASSMFRGGTDTQYF

d_gene: -
j_gene: TRBJ2-7
abundance: -
v_gene: TRBV5-5
CDR3nt: TGTGCCAGCAGCCTGGCCGGAGTACTCGGTGGGGAGCAGTACTTC
CDR3aa: CASSLAGVLGGEQYF

d_gene: TRBD2
j_gene: TRBJ2-3
abundance: few
v_gene: TRBV2
CDR3nt: TGTGCCAGCAGTGCCCGACGGACTAGCGGGAGGACTAGCACAGATACGCAGTATTTT
CDR3aa: CASSARRTSGRTSTDTQYF

d_gene: -
j_gene: TRBJ2-7
abundance: -
v_gene: TRBV9
CDR3nt: TGTGCCAGCAGAACGGACCGGTCGAACTACGAGCAGTACTTC
CDR3aa: CASRTDRSNYEQYF

d_gene: -
j_gene: TRBJ2-3
abundance: many
v_gene: TRBV2
CDR3nt: TGTGCCAGCAGTGGAGACGGGGGTGGTAGCACAGATACGCAGTATTTT
CDR3aa: CASSGDGGGSTDTQYF

d_gene: -
j_gene: TRBJ1-3
abundance: many
v_gene: TRBV28
CDR3nt: TGTGCCACCACGGCTGGAAACACCATATATTTT
CDR3aa: CATTAGNTIYF

d_gene: -
j_gene: TRBJ2-7
abundance: many
v_gene: TRBV30
CDR3nt: TGTGCCTGGAGTGTTGGGCTTCAAGGGCAGTACTTC
CDR3aa: CAWSVGLQGQYF

d_gene: TRBD2
j_gene: TRBJ2-7
abundance: many
v_gene: TRBV19
CDR3nt: TGTGCCAGTAGACCCGGGACTAGCGGTTACGAGCAGTACTTC
CDR3aa: CASRPGTSGYEQYF

d_gene: -
j_gene: TRBJ2-7
abundance: many
v_gene: TRBV20-1
CDR3nt: TGCAGTGCTAGAGTCTCGCCCGCCGACGAGCAGTACTTC
CDR3aa: CSARVSPADEQYF

d_gene: TRBD1
j_gene: TRBJ1-4
abundance: few
v_gene: TRBV2
CDR3nt: TGTGCCAGCGGGCGGGGCTGGGCAGGGGGCTATGAAAAACTGTTTTTT
CDR3aa: CASGRGWAGGYEKLFF

d_gene: TRBD2
j_gene: TRBJ2-1
abundance: many
v_gene: TRBV11-3
CDR3nt: TGTGCCAGCAGCTTAGTGACTAGCGGACAAAATGAGCAGTTCTTC
CDR3aa: CASSLVTSGQNEQFF

d_gene: TRBD1
j_gene: TRBJ2-3
abundance: many
v_gene: TRBV7-9
CDR3nt: TGTGCCAGCAGCTTAGGAAGTGGGACAGGGGGCGCAGATACGCAGTATTTT
CDR3aa: CASSLGSGTGGADTQYF

d_gene: TRBD2
j_gene: TRBJ2-7
abundance: many
v_gene: TRBV27
CDR3nt: TGTGCCAGCAGCCTCGGGACTAGCGGCTCCTACGAGCAGTACTTC
CDR3aa: CASSLGTSGSYEQYF

d_gene: -
j_gene: TRBJ2-3
abundance: many
v_gene: TRBV29-1
CDR3nt: TGCAGCGTTGAAGGTCCACCTCCAGATACGCAGTATTTT
CDR3aa: CSVEGPPPDTQYF

d_gene: -
j_gene: TRBJ1-6
abundance: many
v_gene: TRBV5-1
CDR3nt: TGCGCCAGCAGCTTGGGGACCAACCTAAGGACACCCCTCCACTTT
CDR3aa: CASSLGTNLRTPLHF

d_gene: -
j_gene: TRBJ2-3
abundance: many
v_gene: TRBV20-1
CDR3nt: TGCAGTGCTGATCCCGGGGGAGCAGATACGCAGTATTTT
CDR3aa: CSADPGGADTQYF

d_gene: -
j_gene: TRBJ1-4
abundance: many
v_gene: TRBV2
CDR3nt: TGTGCCAGCGAGTTCCCCTCTAATGAAAAACTGTTTTTT
CDR3aa: CASEFPSNEKLFF

d_gene: -
j_gene: TRBJ1-2
abundance: many
v_gene: TRBV20-1
CDR3nt: TGCAGTGCTAGCTCGAGCTATGGCTACACCTTC
CDR3aa: CSASSSYGYTF

d_gene: TRBD1
j_gene: TRBJ1-1
abundance: many
v_gene: TRBV11-3
CDR3nt: TGTGCCAGCACCTTGACAGGGGTGAACACTGAAGCTTTCTTT
CDR3aa: CASTLTGVNTEAFF

d_gene: -
j_gene: TRBJ2-7
abundance: many
v_gene: TRBV5-1
CDR3nt: TGCGCCAGCAGCTCCGGGACTCCGATCTACGAGCAGTACTTC
CDR3aa: CASSSGTPIYEQYF

d_gene: TRBD2
j_gene: TRBJ2-1
abundance: many
v_gene: TRBV24-1
CDR3nt: TGTGCCACCAGTGACCTCGATGGACTAGCGGAAGAGGGCCCCTACAATGAGCAGTTCTTC
CDR3aa: CATSDLDGLAEEGPYNEQFF